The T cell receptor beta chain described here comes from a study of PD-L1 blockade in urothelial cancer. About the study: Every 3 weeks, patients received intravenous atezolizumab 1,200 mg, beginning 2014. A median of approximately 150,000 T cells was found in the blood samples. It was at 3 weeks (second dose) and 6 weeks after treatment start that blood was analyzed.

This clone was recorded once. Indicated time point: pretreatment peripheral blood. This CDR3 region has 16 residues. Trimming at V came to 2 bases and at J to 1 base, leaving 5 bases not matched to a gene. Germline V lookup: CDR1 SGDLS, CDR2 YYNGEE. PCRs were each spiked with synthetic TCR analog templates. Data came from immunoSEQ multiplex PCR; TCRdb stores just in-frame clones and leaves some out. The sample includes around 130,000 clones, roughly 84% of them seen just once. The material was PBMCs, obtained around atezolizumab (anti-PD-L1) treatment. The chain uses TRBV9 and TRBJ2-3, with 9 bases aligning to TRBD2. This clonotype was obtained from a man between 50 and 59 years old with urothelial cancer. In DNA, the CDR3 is TGTGCCAGCAGCGTGTTAGCGGGAGTTGGCACAGATACGCAGTATTTT. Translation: CASSVLAGVGTDTQYF.